This TCR beta chain was documented in a study of identical twins. Through template switching, a universal primer site was introduced, and the cDNA contained unique molecular identifiers. TCRdb passed the 5' RACE reads through MiXCR, listing each CDR3 protein once. The table has 500,000 or so distinct CDR3 sequences, 20% to 25% seen once. This CDR3 is built from 14 residues. Germline V CDR1 and CDR2: KGHSH, LQKENI. Trimming took 2 bases from V and 10 from J, leaving 12 bases between them. Separately, the same data were catalogued under a study of T cells expressing NK-cell markers. As that report states: Underlying the TCR beta repertoires were sorted CD3+CD56+NKG2C+, CD3+CD56+NKG2C- and CD3+CD56-NKG2C+ T cells. Seropositivity for HCMV was found in seven of the eight sequenced donors, with one seronegative.

This TCR was recovered from a woman younger than 30 in good health. The chain recombines TRBV18 with TRBJ1-6; D is possibly TRBD1 (5 bases). The material sequenced was CD4+ T cells sorted from blood. Here the CDR3 reads CASSPEVGGSPLHF. The CDR3 DNA reads as TGTGCCAGCTCACCAGAGGTGGGGGGGTCACCCCTCCACTTT.